This is a list of T cell receptor beta chains from one sample in a study of identifying expanded T cells in peripheral blood. TCRdb keeps only in-frame clones here, not all; method: immunoSEQ multiplex PCR. The sample carries about 110,000 clones, about 89% recorded once. The sequenced sample was blood. These receptors originate from a person between 18 and 69 years old in good health. The CDR3 runs from the conserved cysteine through the conserved F or W. The D gene is left open where the match is weak. Clone sizes are given selectively: once, few, many, or a class where the clone is expanded.

size,D,J,V,CDR3,DNA
NA,NA,TRBJ2-5,TRBV2,CARAPSRGETQYF,TGTGCCAGAGCTCCTAGCCGGGGAGAGACCCAGTACTTC
NA,NA,TRBJ2-7,TRBV6-5,CASSYSYPPSYEQYF,TGTGCCAGCAGTTACTCGTATCCGCCTTCCTACGAGCAGTACTTC
NA,NA,TRBJ1-1,TRBV7-9,CASSGPPRTEAFF,TGTGCCAGCAGCGGGCCACCGAGGACTGAAGCTTTCTTT
NA,TRBD1,TRBJ1-2,TRBV11-2,CASSSDRGHGYTF,TGTGCCAGCAGCTCCGACAGGGGGCATGGCTACACCTTC
NA,TRBD2,TRBJ2-2,TRBV6-1,CASSGGLAGVNTGELFF,TGTGCCAGCAGTGGAGGACTAGCGGGGGTGAACACCGGGGAGCTGTTTTTT
NA,NA,TRBJ1-2,TRBV19,CASSDFGYGYTF,TGTGCCAGTAGTGACTTTGGGTACGGCTACACCTTC
NA,TRBD1,TRBJ2-5,TRBV6-1,CASIWTGQETQYF,TGTGCCAGCATCTGGACAGGACAAGAGACCCAGTACTTC
NA,TRBD1,TRBJ1-5,TRBV11-2,CASSVQGNQPQHF,TGTGCCAGCAGCGTACAGGGGAATCAGCCCCAGCATTTT
NA,NA,TRBJ2-6,TRBV5-5,CASSLGQLTGANVLTF,TGTGCCAGCAGCTTGGGACAACTGACTGGGGCCAACGTCCTGACTTTC
NA,NA,TRBJ1-2,TRBV20-1,CSAHLGSYTF,TGCAGTGCACACCTGGGGAGCTACACCTTC
NA,TRBD2,TRBJ2-1,TRBV7-7,CASSQTSGGVNEQFF,TGTGCCAGCAGCCAGACTAGCGGGGGGGTTAATGAGCAGTTCTTC
NA,TRBD1,TRBJ2-3,TRBV5-1,CASSPGTGMTDTQYF,TGCGCCAGCAGCCCCGGGACAGGGATGACAGATACGCAGTATTTT
once,TRBD1,TRBJ2-7,TRBV5-1,CASSFGQGPDEQYF,TGCGCCAGCAGCTTCGGACAGGGGCCCGACGAGCAGTACTTC
NA,NA,TRBJ1-2,TRBV30,CAWSPTGGIGYTF,TGTGCCTGGAGTCCGACGGGGGGGATCGGCTACACCTTC
few,NA,TRBJ1-2,TRBV6-6,CASSYPYGYTF,TGTGCCAGCAGTTATCCGTATGGCTACACCTTC
NA,TRBD1,TRBJ1-1,TRBV29-1,CSVEVLGTVTMNTEAFF,TGCAGCGTTGAAGTTCTTGGGACAGTCACCATGAACACTGAAGCTTTCTTT
NA,NA,TRBJ2-1,TRBV27,CASSFGRRSEQFF,TGTGCCAGCAGTTTCGGCAGGCGCAGTGAGCAGTTCTTC
NA,NA,TRBJ1-4,TRBV28,CASSPSRGRGEKLFF,TGTGCCAGCAGTCCTTCCCGGGGAAGAGGAGAAAAACTGTTTTTT